The present entry profiles one TCR beta chain with its context. What it binds is not known. The sample belongs to a study of T-cell memory formation after mild COVID-19. TCR alpha and TCR beta cDNA libraries carrying sample barcodes and UMIs came from 5'RACE with constant-segment primers. TCRdb processed the 5' RACE reads anew with MiXCR; each CDR3 protein has one entry. The sample yields roughly 260,000 distinct CDR3 sequences, 16% seen once. Trimming cost V 2 bases and J 10 bases; bases outside gene matches: 8. Germline V gene lookup returns CDR1 KGHDR and CDR2 SFDVKD. The CDR3 extends over 15 amino acids. The study's findings and limits: Clones that contracted from day 15 to 85 had balanced CD4/CD8; later expanders were CD4+ biased. Most CD4+ clones that shrank were in CM and EM, while CD8+ ones turned up in EMRA.

The chain joins TRBV24-1 to TRBJ2-1, with 9 bases aligning to TRBD2. The sample comprised PBMCs or a T cell subset sorted from them (not recorded which). This clonotype was sampled from a man between 18 and 29 years old who had mild COVID-19 (a few samples of this study predate the infection). Cell type and time point are not known. The CDR3 nucleotides are TGTGCCACCAGTGATTACAGCGGGGGGTCCCCCGAGCAGTTCTTC. It yields the protein CATSDYSGGSPEQFF.